The T cell receptor (beta chain) under discussion was sequenced for a study of cytomegalovirus exposure and HLA in healthy donors. The PCR contained 60 Vbeta and 13 Jbeta primers. In the original processing: As a later analysis found, there were approximately 80 million unique TCR beta chains, of which 8.5 million to 14 million were shared. Here immunoSEQ multiplex PCR was the method, and the copy in TCRdb shows in-frame clones only, minus some. V, J and clone size derive from that table, while D and trimming were established from the DNA sequence. Here the sample spans 150,000 to 200,000 clones, 60% to 85% being singletons. Study-wide results and limits: For TCR beta chains, V- and J-gene trimming was later linked to a missense DCLRE1C variant.

This clone was recorded a few times. Antigen: not known. The junction had 11 bases not matched to a gene; V was cut back by 5 bases and J by 5 bases. The V gene's germline CDR1 is MDHEN and CDR2 SYDVKM. The CDR3 loop spans 15 amino acids. Donors were ostensibly healthy at sampling, although undocumented immune exposures were probable. Material for sequencing was PBMCs. This receptor was obtained from a man younger than 30 in good health and CMV-seronegative. This chain uses TRBV28 with TRBJ2-5; 7 bases line up with TRBD1. DNA for the CDR3: TGTGCCAGCAGTCCGCCCGACAGGGCCTCGGAGACCCAGTACTTC. Its protein is CASSPPDRASETQYF.